This TCR beta chain emerged from a study of cytomegalovirus exposure and HLA in healthy donors. The PCR used 60 Vbeta and 13 Jbeta primers. The table came from immunoSEQ multiplex PCR; TCRdb's copy has only in-frame clones and leaves some out. Of about 200,000 clones listed, roughly 80% are singletons. This CDR3 comprises 15 residues. The V gene lost 1 base and the J gene lost 2 bases, with 14 bases spanning the gap. The germline gives CDR1 SQVTM, CDR2 ANQGSEA. This chain uses TRBV29-1 with TRBJ1-2; weak D call: TRBD1 (6 bases). Sequenced: PBMCs. This clonotype was sampled from a man in his forties in good health and CMV-seropositive. The CDR3 is CSVEGPLDRNYGYTF. CDR3 DNA: TGCAGCGTTGAAGGGCCCTTAGACAGGAACTATGGCTACACCTTC.